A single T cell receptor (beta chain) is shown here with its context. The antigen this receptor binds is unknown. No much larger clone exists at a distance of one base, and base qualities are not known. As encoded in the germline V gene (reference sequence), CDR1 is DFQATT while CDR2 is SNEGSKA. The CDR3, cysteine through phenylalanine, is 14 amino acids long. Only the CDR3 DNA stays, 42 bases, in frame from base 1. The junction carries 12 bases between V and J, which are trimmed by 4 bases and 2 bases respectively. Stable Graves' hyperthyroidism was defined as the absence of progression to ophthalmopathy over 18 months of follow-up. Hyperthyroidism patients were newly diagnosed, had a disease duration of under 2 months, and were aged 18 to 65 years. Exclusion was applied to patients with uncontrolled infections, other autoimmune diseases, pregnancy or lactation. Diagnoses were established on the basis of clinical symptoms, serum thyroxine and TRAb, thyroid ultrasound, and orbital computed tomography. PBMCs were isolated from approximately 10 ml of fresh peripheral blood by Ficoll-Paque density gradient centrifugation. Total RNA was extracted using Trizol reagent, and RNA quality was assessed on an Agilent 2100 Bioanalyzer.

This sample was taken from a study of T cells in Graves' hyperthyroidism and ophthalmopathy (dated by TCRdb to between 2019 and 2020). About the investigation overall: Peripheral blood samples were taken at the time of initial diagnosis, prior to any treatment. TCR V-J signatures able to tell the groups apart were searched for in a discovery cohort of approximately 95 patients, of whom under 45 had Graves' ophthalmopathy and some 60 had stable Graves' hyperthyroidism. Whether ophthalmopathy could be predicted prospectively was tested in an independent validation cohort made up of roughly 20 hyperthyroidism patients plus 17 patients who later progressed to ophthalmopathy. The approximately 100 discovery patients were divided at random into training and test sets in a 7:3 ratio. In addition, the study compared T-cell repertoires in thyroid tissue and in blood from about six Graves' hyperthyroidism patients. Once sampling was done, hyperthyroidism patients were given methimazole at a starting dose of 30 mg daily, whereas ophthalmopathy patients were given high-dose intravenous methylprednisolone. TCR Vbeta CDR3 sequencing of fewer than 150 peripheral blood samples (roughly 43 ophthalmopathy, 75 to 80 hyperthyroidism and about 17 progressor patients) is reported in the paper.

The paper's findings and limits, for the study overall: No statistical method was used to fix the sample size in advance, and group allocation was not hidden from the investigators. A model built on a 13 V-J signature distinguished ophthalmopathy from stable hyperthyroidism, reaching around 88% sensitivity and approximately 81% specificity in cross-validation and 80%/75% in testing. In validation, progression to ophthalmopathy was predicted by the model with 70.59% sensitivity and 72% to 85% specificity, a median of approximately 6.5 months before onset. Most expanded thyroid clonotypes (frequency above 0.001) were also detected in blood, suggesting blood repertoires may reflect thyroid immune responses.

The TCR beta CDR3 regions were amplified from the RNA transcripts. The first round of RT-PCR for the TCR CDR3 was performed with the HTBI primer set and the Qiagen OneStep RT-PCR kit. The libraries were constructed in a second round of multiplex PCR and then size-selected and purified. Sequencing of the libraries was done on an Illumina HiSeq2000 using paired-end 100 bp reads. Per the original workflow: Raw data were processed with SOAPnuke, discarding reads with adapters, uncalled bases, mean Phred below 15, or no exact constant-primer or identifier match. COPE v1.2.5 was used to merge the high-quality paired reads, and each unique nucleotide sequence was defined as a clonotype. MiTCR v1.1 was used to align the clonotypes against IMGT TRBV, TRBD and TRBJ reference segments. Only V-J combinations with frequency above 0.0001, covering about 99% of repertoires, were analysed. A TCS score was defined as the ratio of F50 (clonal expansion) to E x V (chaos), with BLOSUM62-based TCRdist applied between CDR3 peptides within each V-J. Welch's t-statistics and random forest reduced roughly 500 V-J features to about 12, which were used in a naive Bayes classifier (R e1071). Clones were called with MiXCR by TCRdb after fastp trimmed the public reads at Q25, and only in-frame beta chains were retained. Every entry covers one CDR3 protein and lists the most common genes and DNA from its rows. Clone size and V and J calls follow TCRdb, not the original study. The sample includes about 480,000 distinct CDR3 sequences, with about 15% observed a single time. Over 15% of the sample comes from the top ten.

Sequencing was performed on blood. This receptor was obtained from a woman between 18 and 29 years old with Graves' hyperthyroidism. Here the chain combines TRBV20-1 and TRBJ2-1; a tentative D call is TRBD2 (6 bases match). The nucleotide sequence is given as TGCAGTGCTACAACTAGCAGGACCTACAATGAGCAGTTCTTC. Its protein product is CSATTSRTYNEQFF.